The 8 T cell receptor beta chains reported below all come from one sample, sequenced in a study of early T cells in non-severe SARS-CoV-2 infection. Using its own MiXCR run on the 5' RACE reads, TCRdb lists one record per CDR3 protein. The table has some 50,000 distinct CDR3 sequences, around 4% seen once. The sequenced sample was whole blood. The receptors were gathered from an adult who was a healthcare worker with PCR-confirmed SARS-CoV-2 infection or an uninfected control (not recorded which).

This clonotype was seen repeatedly, ten times or more. This chain connects TRBV12-3 or TRBV12-4 to TRBJ2-4, with D tentatively TRBD2 (6 bases). The CDR3 runs to 14 residues. The V end was cut by 5 bases, the J end by 7 bases, with 15 bases between. For the CDR3, the DNA is TGTGCCAGCAGTCGGTTGGAGGGACGGAACATTCAGTACTTC. Translation gives CASSRLEGRNIQYF.

This clonotype came up many times. The DNA of the CDR3 is TGTGCCAGTAGCCGCGACAGGATTTTGTCACCCCTCCACTTT. Protein sequence: CASSRDRILSPLHF. The gene calls are TRBV19 and TRBJ1-6; D is possibly TRBD1 (6 bases). This CDR3 has 14 amino acids. Germline values: CDR1 LNHDA, CDR2 SQIVND (reference sequence). The ends were cut back, 6 bases at V and 10 bases at J, with 16 bases in the middle. Full variable domain (outside the CDR3, taken from reference TRBV19 and TRBJ1-6): DGGITQSPKYLFRKEGQNVTLSCEQNLNHDAMYWYRQDPGQGLRLIYYSQIVNDFQKGDIAEGYSVSREKKESFPLTVTSAQKNPTAFYLCASSRDRILSPLHFGNGTRLTVT.

Many counts were recorded for this clonotype. V and J are TRBV5-6 and TRBJ2-7; TRBD2 matches 9 bases. The V segment lost 4 bases and the J segment 2 bases; nucleotides outside the gene matches: 4. There are 14 residues in the CDR3. The V gene's germline CDR1 is SGHDT and CDR2 YYEEEE. CDR3 coding DNA: TGTGCCAGCAGCATGTGGACTAGCGCCTACGAGCAGTACTTC. Translation: CASSMWTSAYEQYF.

This clonotype came up a few times. The chain combines TRBV19 with TRBJ2-1; TRBD2 aligns across 15 bases. This CDR3 is built from 16 residues. The J segment lost 2 bases and the V segment lost 5 bases, leaving 1 base of the junction unmatched. Per germline, CDR1 LNHDA and CDR2 SQIVND (reference sequence). This CDR3 is CASSGLAGGPYNEQFF. DNA of the CDR3: TGTGCCAGTAGTGGACTAGCGGGGGGGCCCTACAATGAGCAGTTCTTC. Together with reference TRBV19 and TRBJ2-1, the CDR3 gives the full variable domain: DGGITQSPKYLFRKEGQNVTLSCEQNLNHDAMYWYRQDPGQGLRLIYYSQIVNDFQKGDIAEGYSVSREKKESFPLTVTSAQKNPTAFYLCASSGLAGGPYNEQFFGPGTRLTVL.

The V call is TRBV12-3 or TRBV12-4, the J call TRBJ2-2, with 8 bases identical to TRBD2. Trimming at V came to 3 bases and at J to 3 bases, leaving 9 bases not matched to a gene. The CDR3 sequence is 17 residues long. CDR3 amino acids: CASSLGLAGGHTGELFF. The CDR3 DNA reads TGTGCCAGCAGTTTGGGTCTCGCGGGAGGACACACCGGGGAGCTGTTTTTT.

This clonotype was counted ten times or more. This chain joins TRBV5-4 and TRBJ1-6; weak D call: TRBD1 (5 bases). The germline V gene encodes CDR1 SGHNT and CDR2 YYREEE (reference sequence). The CDR3 extends over 12 amino acids. With 9 bases removed from V and 10 bases from J, the gap between germline ends came to 14 bases. The CDR3 DNA sequence: TGTGCCACGACAGACAGAAGCTCACCCCTCCACTTT. It yields the protein CATTDRSSPLHF.

This clonotype was observed at least ten times. CDR3 loop: CASSLAGSQGSTEAFF. The CDR3 DNA is TGCGCCAGCAGCCTGGCCGGGAGCCAGGGGAGCACTGAAGCTTTCTTT. The rearrangement links TRBV5-1 to TRBJ1-1; D may be TRBD1 (6 bases). V was clipped by 4 bases and J by 4 bases, with 20 bases between them. The germline V gene has CDR1 SGHRS and CDR2 YFSETQ. This CDR3 spans 16 amino acids. Using reference TRBV5-1 and TRBJ1-1 for the parts outside the CDR3, the full variable domain is KAGVTQTPRYLIKTRGQQVTLSCSPISGHRSVSWYQQTPGQGLQFLFEYFSETQRNKGNFPGRFSGRQFSNSRSEMNVSTLELGDSALYLCASSLAGSQGSTEAFFGQGTRLTVV.

This clonotype has more than one count but fewer than ten. The chain joins TRBV6-6 to TRBJ1-5; D unresolved. V was cut by 0 bases and J by 0 bases, with 9 bases left in between. This CDR3 has 16 residues. The germline V gene has CDR1 MNHNY and CDR2 SVGAGI (reference sequence). CDR3 sequence: CASSYSTGDSNQPQHF. CDR3 nucleotide sequence: TGTGCCAGCAGTTACTCGACTGGCGATAGCAATCAGCCCCAGCATTTT.